Below, 11 T cell receptor beta chains from the same sample are listed, as sequenced in a study of T-cell reconstitution after alpha-beta-depleted transplantation in children. Unique molecular identifiers were incorporated into the prepared TCRbeta library. TCRdb independently ran MiXCR on the PCR reads; one entry per CDR3 protein. The sample consists of 250,000 to 400,000 distinct CDR3 sequences, around 25% of them appearing once. This material consisted of PBMCs, mostly from graft donor cells, taken 180 days after TCRalphabeta/CD19-depleted stem cell transplant. The receptor set was obtained from a male patient between 5 and 17 years old who had a stem cell transplant for acute lymphoblastic leukemia, so the T cells may come from the graft donor.

The chain has TRBV11-2 and TRBJ1-1; D gene uncertain. V was trimmed by 5 bases and J by 0 bases, leaving 7 bases between them. The CDR3 covers 13 residues. CDR1 and CDR2 (germline): SGHAT, FQNNGV. The CDR3 DNA is TGTGCCAGCAGCCCAGGTGTGAACACTGAAGCTTTCTTT. This sequence encodes CASSPGVNTEAFF.

This clonotype was observed a few times. V and J are TRBV20-1 and TRBJ1-5; D gene unclear. The CDR3 runs to 13 residues. Per the germline V gene, CDR1 is DFQATT and CDR2 is SNEGSKA (reference sequence). V lost 7 bases and J 4 bases, leaving 14 bases between the germline ends. This chain's CDR3 is CSVPGRPNQPQHF. CDR3 in DNA: TGCAGTGTGCCGGGTAGGCCAAATCAGCCCCAGCATTTT.

The chain is built from TRBV18 and TRBJ2-7; the match to TRBD2 covers 12 bases. The CDR3 is 15 amino acids. V trimming: 3 bases; J trimming: 5 bases; junction bases outside the gene matches: 5. Germline loops: CDR1 KGHSH, CDR2 LQKENI. DNA for the CDR3: TGTGCCAGCTCACCGAGACTAGCGGGAGAACACGAGCAGTACTTC. This gives the protein CASSPRLAGEHEQYF.

This clonotype was recorded only once. The rearrangement links TRBV20-1 to TRBJ1-2; no clear D. The germline CDR1 and CDR2 sequences are DFQATT and SNEGSKA (reference sequence). The CDR3 is 11 residues long. Trimming pared 5 bases from V and 4 bases from J, leaving 8 bases between. The DNA for the CDR3 is TGCAGTGCTCCGGATGTCTATGGCTACACCTTC. Translating it yields CSAPDVYGYTF.

The chain uses TRBV5-1 and TRBJ2-1, with D maybe TRBD2 (5 bases). In germline, CDR1 is SGHRS, CDR2 YFSETQ. CDR3 length: 13 residues. V dropped 1 base and J dropped 14 bases, with 16 bases sitting between them. In nucleotides, the CDR3 is TGCGCCAGCAGCTTGTGGACGGGGTCTAGTGAGTTCTTC. Translation: CASSLWTGSSEFF. The whole variable domain, filled in from reference TRBV5-1 and TRBJ2-1, reads KAGVTQTPRYLIKTRGQQVTLSCSPISGHRSVSWYQQTPGQGLQFLFEYFSETQRNKGNFPGRFSGRQFSNSRSEMNVSTLELGDSALYLCASSLWTGSSEFFGPGTRLTVL.

This clonotype has only a few counts. The chain combines TRBV9 with TRBJ2-7; no definite D call. This CDR3 spans 13 amino acids. Trimming pared 10 bases from V and 0 bases from J, leaving 14 bases between. Germline V CDR1 and CDR2: SGDLS, YYNGEE. In DNA form, the CDR3 reads TGTGCCCCCCCGGAGCGCCTCTCCTACGAGCAGTACTTC. Translated, it gives CAPPERLSYEQYF.

The V gene is TRBV5-1, the J gene TRBJ1-4; the D gene is possibly TRBD1 (5 bases). V was clipped by 1 base and J by 8 bases, with 21 bases between them. CDR1 is SGHRS, CDR2 YFSETQ, per germline. CDR3 length: 17 residues. The CDR3 protein is CASSLRPGQRFVEKLFF. DNA of the CDR3: TGCGCCAGCAGCTTGCGTCCGGGGCAGAGATTCGTGGAAAAACTGTTTTTT.

This clonotype was detected only a few times. The V gene is TRBV7-3, the J gene TRBJ2-1; D unresolved. CDR1 is SGHTA and CDR2 is FQGTGA in the germline V gene. The CDR3 length is 16 residues. V was shortened by 4 bases and J by 7 bases, with 20 bases between the two germline ends. The CDR3 DNA reads TGTGCCAGCAGCTCCCAATTAGGCCTCCAAGGTAATGAGCAGTTCTTC. It codes for CASSSQLGLQGNEQFF.

The chain is built from TRBV7-9 and TRBJ1-1; TRBD1 matches at 12 bases. The trim removed 10 bases at V and 7 bases at J, leaving 4 bases unmatched. The CDR3 covers 12 residues. The germline V gene has CDR1 SEHNR and CDR2 FQNEAQ (reference sequence). In nucleotides, the CDR3 is TGTGCCACGGGGACAGGGGGCGGTGAAGCTTTCTTT. This sequence encodes CATGTGGGEAFF.

This clonotype came up a few times. This chain links TRBV6-5 with TRBJ2-7; TRBD1 agrees at 10 bases. Germline trimming cut 2 bases from V and 6 bases from J; bases unmatched to any gene: 4. The V gene's germline CDR1 is MNHEY and CDR2 SVGAGI. The CDR3 has 14 amino acids. The CDR3 region has the DNA TGTGCCAGCAGTTACGGGACAGGGGCCCCCGAGCAGTACTTC. It translates to CASSYGTGAPEQYF.

The chain combines TRBV9 with TRBJ1-2; 7 nucleotides line up with TRBD1. Germline trimming cut 6 bases from V and 2 bases from J; bases unmatched to any gene: 7. The CDR3 runs to 14 residues. Germline CDR1 and CDR2: SGDLS and YYNGEE. The CDR3 reads CASKGRQGNYGYTF. The CDR3 coding sequence is TGTGCCAGCAAGGGTCGACAGGGCAACTATGGCTACACCTTC.